This T cell receptor beta chain was identified during a study of glioma-infiltrating T cells. Turning to the study itself: Target coverage was roughly 4.5- to 10-fold for approximately 960,000 blood T cells. General study findings and limits: Signature shared blood CDR3 motifs were enriched in low-divergence and depleted in high-divergence patients. CDR3 overlap between tissue and blood was very small. Above-expected tissue-blood divergence occurred in all gliomas, most in low-grade ones.

The iRepertoire nested amplicon-rescue multiplex PCR amplified TCR alpha and beta CDR3s from RNA. TCRdb recomputed calls from the multiplex PCR reads with MiXCR, one row per CDR3 protein. Among around 350,000 distinct CDR3 sequences, about two fifths were seen once, and the ten largest hold 12%. The CDR3 is 16 residues long. V gave up 3 bases and J gave up 5 bases; unmatched junction bases: 10. Remarks on this clonotype: Its matching antigen is unknown.

The chain recombines TRBV12-3 or TRBV12-4 with TRBJ2-3; 8 bases agree with TRBD2. Sequenced material: glioma tissue, nonneoplastic brain tissue, or PBMCs (not recorded which). The sequence derives from a human donor with low-grade glioma or glioblastoma, undergoing nonglioma brain surgery, or in good health (not recorded which). CDR3 DNA: TGTGCCAGCAGTTTCAGTCGAGCGGGAGAGATAGATACGCAGTATTTT. This translates into CASSFSRAGEIDTQYF.